The rows below give T cell receptor beta chains drawn from one sample of a study of CD8+ T cells in alopecia areata. Here immunoSEQ multiplex PCR was the method, and the copy in TCRdb shows in-frame clones only, minus some. The sample records 200,000 to 250,000 clones, roughly 50% being singletons. The sequenced sample consisted of CD8+ T cells sorted from blood. The receptors were gathered from a human donor in good health. CDR3s include the opening cysteine and the closing phenylalanine or tryptophan. A D gene is named only where the DNA matches it firmly. A row's size may be missing; if present it is once, few, many or a size class.

abundance	v_gene	j_gene	d_gene	CDR3aa	CDR3nt
many	TRBV6-1	TRBJ2-3	TRBD1	CASSEGTDADTQYF	TGTGCCAGCAGTGAGGGGACAGACGCAGATACGCAGTATTTT
few	TRBV11-2	TRBJ1-6	TRBD1	CASSPQVEGGSSPLHF	TGTGCCAGCAGCCCCCAGGTTGAAGGGGGCTCTTCACCCCTCCACTTT
few	TRBV2	TRBJ2-7	NA	CASSPGTPNF	TGTGCCAGCAGCCCCGGGACTCCGAACTTC
NA	TRBV11-2	TRBJ1-1	TRBD1	CASSLTGGTEAFF	TGTGCCAGCAGCTTGACAGGGGGCACTGAAGCTTTCTTT
NA	TRBV12-5	TRBJ1-1	NA	CASGPGAMNTEAFF	TGTGCTAGTGGTCCCGGGGCGATGAACACTGAAGCTTTCTTT
NA	TRBV5-1	TRBJ1-1	NA	CASCRVSNTEAFF	TGCGCCAGTTGTAGGGTATCGAACACTGAAGCTTTCTTT
NA	TRBV6-5	TRBJ1-1	TRBD1	CASSNDRGTPEAFF	TGTGCCAGCAGTAACGACAGGGGGACCCCTGAAGCTTTCTTT
few	TRBV4-1	TRBJ1-4	NA	CASSQVTAANEKLFF	TGCGCCAGCAGCCAAGTTACGGCAGCTAATGAAAAACTGTTTTTT
NA	TRBV13	TRBJ2-5	TRBD2	CASSPLAGGPETQYF	TGTGCCAGCAGCCCTCTGGCGGGGGGGCCGGAGACCCAGTACTTC
many	TRBV6-1	TRBJ2-3	NA	CASSDLQGPDTQYF	TGTGCCAGCAGTGACTTGCAGGGACCAGATACGCAGTATTTT
NA	TRBV19	TRBJ2-2	TRBD2	CASTHPGLAGGLTGELFF	TGTGCCAGTACCCACCCGGGACTAGCGGGGGGGCTTACCGGGGAGCTGTTTTTT
NA	TRBV2	TRBJ1-5	TRBD1	CASSEVTGNQPQHF	TGTGCCAGCAGTGAGGTGACAGGGAATCAGCCCCAGCATTTT
NA	TRBV7-9	TRBJ2-7	NA	CASSAPQGTSSYEQYF	TGTGCCAGCAGCGCCCCGCAGGGGACAAGCTCCTACGAGCAGTACTTC
NA	TRBV4-1	TRBJ2-7	NA	CASSQVGAGFYEQYF	TGCGCCAGCAGCCAAGTAGGTGCTGGTTTCTACGAGCAGTACTTC
NA	TRBV4-1	TRBJ2-1	NA	CASSQEGRSYNEQFF	TGCGCCAGCAGCCAAGAGGGAAGGTCCTACAATGAGCAGTTCTTC
NA	TRBV4-1	TRBJ2-5	NA	CASSPGLPQETQYF	TGCGCCAGCAGCCCGGGACTCCCCCAAGAGACCCAGTACTTC
NA	TRBV6-5	TRBJ2-3	TRBD1	CASSTGVADTQYF	TGTGCCAGCAGCACAGGGGTGGCAGATACGCAGTATTTT
NA	TRBV7-8	TRBJ2-3	NA	CASNPPLEAASTDTQYF	TGTGCCAGCAATCCCCCATTGGAGGCAGCTAGCACAGATACGCAGTATTTT
NA	TRBV4-1	TRBJ2-3	NA	CASSRGAGAFLDTQYF	TGCGCCAGCAGCAGGGGCGCGGGGGCCTTTTTAGATACGCAGTATTTT
NA	TRBV29-1	TRBJ1-1	TRBD1	CSVLQGGNTEAFF	TGCAGCGTCCTACAGGGGGGGAACACTGAAGCTTTCTTT
few	TRBV29-1	TRBJ2-1	NA	CSVDLENEQFF	TGCAGCGTTGACTTGGAGAATGAGCAGTTCTTC
few	TRBV27	TRBJ2-2	NA	CASSSWLGELFF	TGTGCCAGCAGTTCTTGGCTCGGGGAGCTGTTTTTT
NA	TRBV9	TRBJ1-2	NA	CASSVRGRSDYGYTF	TGTGCCAGCAGCGTAAGAGGCAGGTCGGACTATGGCTACACCTTC
many	TRBV6-4	TRBJ2-3	NA	CASSYGTGSTDTQYF	TGTGCCAGCAGTTACGGTACAGGGTCGACAGATACGCAGTATTTT
NA	TRBV29-1	TRBJ2-2	NA	CSVETFTGTGELFF	TGCAGCGTTGAAACCTTTACCGGGACCGGGGAGCTGTTTTTT
few	TRBV9	TRBJ1-2	NA	CASSPIPGQWNYGYTF	TGTGCCAGCAGCCCCATACCGGGACAATGGAACTATGGCTACACCTTC
NA	TRBV4-2	TRBJ2-7	TRBD1	CASSPLSGTGAYEQYF	TGTGCCAGCAGCCCACTCTCCGGGACAGGAGCCTACGAGCAGTACTTC
NA	TRBV30	TRBJ1-5	NA	CAWSVRGSPNQPQHF	TGTGCCTGGAGTGTACGAGGATCCCCGAATCAGCCCCAGCATTTT
NA	TRBV5-6	TRBJ1-5	NA	CASSLEGSGINQPQHF	TGTGCCAGCAGCTTGGAAGGGTCAGGGATCAATCAGCCCCAGCATTTT
NA	TRBV4-1	TRBJ2-4	TRBD2	CASSQEALAGGRSPKNIQYF	TGCGCCAGCAGCCAAGAGGCACTAGCGGGGGGCCGATCTCCCAAAAACATTCAGTACTTC
few	TRBV11-2	TRBJ2-7	NA	CASSGGQGRTLYEQYF	TGTGCCAGCAGCGGGGGTCAGGGGAGGACACTCTACGAGCAGTACTTC
NA	TRBV30	TRBJ2-3	NA	CAWTQGGTSTDTQYF	TGTGCCTGGACGCAGGGGGGAACTAGCACAGATACGCAGTATTTT
NA	TRBV6-5	TRBJ2-2	NA	CASSYYGTGELFF	TGTGCCAGCAGTTATTACGGGACCGGGGAGCTGTTTTTT
NA	TRBV5-6	TRBJ1-2	NA	CASSPRGFYGYTF	TGTGCCAGCAGCCCTAGGGGCTTCTATGGCTACACCTTC
few	TRBV12-5	TRBJ1-1	NA	CASGLVQWGMNTEAFF	TGTGCTAGTGGTTTGGTACAATGGGGAATGAACACTGAAGCTTTCTTT
NA	TRBV27	TRBJ1-6	NA	CASSLSGRGNSPLHF	TGTGCCAGCAGTCTCTCGGGACGCGGAAATTCACCCCTCCACTTT
NA	TRBV5-6	TRBJ1-6	NA	CASSRTGNSYNSPLHF	TGTGCCAGCAGCCGAACAGGGAACTCCTATAATTCACCCCTCCACTTT
NA	TRBV29-1	TRBJ2-3	NA	CSVRGPDTQYF	TGCAGCGTACGCGGGCCAGATACGCAGTATTTT
many	TRBV7-9	TRBJ1-2	NA	CASSSGQDRSGTF	TGTGCCAGCAGCTCAGGACAAGACAGGTCTGGGACCTTC
NA	TRBV4-1	TRBJ2-7	NA	CASSQEGVGSSYEQYF	TGCGCCAGCAGCCAAGAGGGGGTCGGAAGCTCCTACGAGCAGTACTTC
few	TRBV6-9	TRBJ1-6	NA	CASTHRSPLHF	TGTGCCAGCACCCACAGGTCACCCCTCCACTTT
NA	TRBV21-1	TRBJ2-3	NA	CASPTAGATVTDTQYF	TGTGCCAGCCCCACGGCGGGGGCGACAGTCACAGATACGCAGTATTTT